This T cell receptor (beta chain) originates from a study of T cell repertoires in cytomegalovirus infection. Study in general: Public signatures in TCR beta pointed to CMV infection and matching HLA type. General observations from the study: What dominated the ex vivo response were HLA-C-restricted CMV-specific TCR beta clonotypes. Accumulated public TCR beta family frequency recognized individuals carrying CMV together with the relevant HLA.

CDR3 length: 16 residues. Germline CDR1 reads SQVTM; CDR2 reads ANQGSEA. After removal of 6 bases from V and 2 bases from J, the junction contained 14 bases not matched to a gene. Details on this clonotype: Its antigen is not identified.

One entry per CDR3 protein results from TCRdb running MiXCR on the reads. The sample lists some 300,000 distinct CDR3 sequences, roughly 15% occurring once. What was sequenced was PBMCs. The clonotype was recovered from a human donor in good health (CMV status not recorded). Some clones in this sample may be carry-over from other donors' samples. The chain combines TRBV29-1 with TRBJ2-3, with 7 bases lining up with TRBD2. Written as DNA, the CDR3 is TGCAGCGTCGGAGAGGGGCCGGGGACTACCACAGATACGCAGTATTTT. Its protein product is CSVGEGPGTTTDTQYF.